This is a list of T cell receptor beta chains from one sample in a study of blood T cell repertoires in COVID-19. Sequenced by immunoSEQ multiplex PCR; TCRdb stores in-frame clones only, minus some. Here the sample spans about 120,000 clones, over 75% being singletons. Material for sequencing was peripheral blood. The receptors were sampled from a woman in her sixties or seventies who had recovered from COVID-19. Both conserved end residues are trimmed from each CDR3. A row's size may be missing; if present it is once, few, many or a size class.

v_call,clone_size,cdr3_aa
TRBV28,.,ASSSGQGASDTQY
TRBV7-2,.,ASSLALWRNEQF
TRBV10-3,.,AISESFKTGKVVGYT
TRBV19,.,ASSPAPGQGPYEQY
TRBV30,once,AWTMGTGAYEQY
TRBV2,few,ASSQGRGSQPQH
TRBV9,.,ASSVGRSGLLQETQY
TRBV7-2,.,ASSLARFNYGYT
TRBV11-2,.,ASSYGPYDQETQY
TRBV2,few,ASRVQNSPLH
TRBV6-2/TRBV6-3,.,ASSYEGGGSPYEQY
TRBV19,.,ASQTNYGYT
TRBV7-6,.,ASSPGQGNTEAF
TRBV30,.,AWSISGGLEDSPLH
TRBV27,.,ASSWGGGGQPQH
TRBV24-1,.,ATSEAGVDSAYGYT
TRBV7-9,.,ASSRSGRAITGTGELF
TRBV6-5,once,ATLLRGGRGETQY
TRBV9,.,ASSVTGLAEKLF
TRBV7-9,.,ASSFTGQPQH
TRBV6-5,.,ASSYSRTGGYGYT
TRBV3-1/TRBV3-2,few,ASSLGGAHNQGYT
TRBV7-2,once,ASSRQRGEQY
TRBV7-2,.,ASSPGQGENIQY
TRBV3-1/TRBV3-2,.,ASSTLSGGAGYT
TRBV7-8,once,ASSLVLVAGVGKNIQY
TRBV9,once,ASSVVTGHEQY
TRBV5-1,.,ASSLNPGLAKGEQF
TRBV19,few,ASSQKGGASGFSYEQY
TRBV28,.,ASSPIWDRLYEQY
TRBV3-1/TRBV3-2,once,ASTWGRNTGELF
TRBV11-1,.,ASSWARGAPHEQY
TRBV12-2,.,ASRLVRDSDNEKLF
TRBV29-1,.,SVAKTGKTQY
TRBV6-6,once,ASKIFAGTVDTEAF
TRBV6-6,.,ASSYEAGGLTDIQY
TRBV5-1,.,ASSLAGREETQY
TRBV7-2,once,ASSRSPGTAYNEQF
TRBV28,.,ASSPTVYEQY
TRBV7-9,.,ASSSNRGSFFDSPLH
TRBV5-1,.,ATGFSGANVLT
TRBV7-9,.,ASTSRTRGEAF
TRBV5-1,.,ASSIGGGADTEAF
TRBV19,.,ASSRDRALEQY
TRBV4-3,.,ASSQETSGTYNEQF
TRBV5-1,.,ASSTTGTGGVHYGYT
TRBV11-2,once,ASSLGDRYYEQY
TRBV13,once,ASSLGGGQETQY